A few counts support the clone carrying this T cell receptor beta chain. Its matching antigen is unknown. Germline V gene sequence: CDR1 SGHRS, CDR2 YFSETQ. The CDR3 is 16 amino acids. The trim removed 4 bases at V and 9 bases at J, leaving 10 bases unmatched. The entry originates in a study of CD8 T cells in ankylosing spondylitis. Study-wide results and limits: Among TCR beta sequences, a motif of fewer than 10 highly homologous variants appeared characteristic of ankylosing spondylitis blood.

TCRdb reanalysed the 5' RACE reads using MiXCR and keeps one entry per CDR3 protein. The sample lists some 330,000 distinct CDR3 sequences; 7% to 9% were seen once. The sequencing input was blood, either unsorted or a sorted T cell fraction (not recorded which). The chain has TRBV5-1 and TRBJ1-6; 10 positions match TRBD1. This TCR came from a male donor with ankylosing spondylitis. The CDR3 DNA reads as TGCGCCAGCAGCAGCGGACCGGGACAGGGGAGTTCACCCCTCCACTTT. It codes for CASSSGPGQGSSPLHF.